This T cell receptor (beta chain) was found in a study of blood T cell repertoires in COVID-19 (TCRdb year 2020). Background for the entire study: Samples covering the acute and convalescent phases of COVID-19 were provided by collaborators in the United States, Italy and Spain. The material from the prospective study consisted of cDNA or gDNA derived from T cells, B-cell-depleted T cells, or PBMCs. The dataset comprised deeply sampled blood TCRbeta repertoires from subjects exposed to, actively infected with, or recovered from COVID-19. The repertoires were released in a freely available public database meant as a resource for research on the immune response to SARS-CoV-2. The samples were drawn from two sources: the first 160 participants of the ongoing ImmuneRACE study, and over 950 subjects contributed by 6 global collaborators. Sample metadata almost always included a de-identified subject ID, COVID-19 status, age in years and sex. HLA class I and class II types, where available, came from metadata supplied by the sample provider rather than from assay-based typing. Overall results and qualifications from the work: The amount of clinical and demographic metadata varied by source and participant and was provided uncurated.

The cysteine opens and the phenylalanine closes a CDR3 of 15 amino acids. Only the CDR3 region is kept as DNA, spanning 45 bases read in frame from base 1. V and J are truncated by 5 bases and 2 bases respectively, leaving an intervening sequence of 13 bases. CDR1 SGHVS and CDR2 FQNEAQ are derived from the germline V gene. Notes on this clone: There is no known antigen for this receptor. Base-call qualities are not available, and no considerably larger clone is one nucleotide away.

Whole blood was collected in K2EDTA tubes by collaborating institutions according to the institutions' own protocols. Collaborator samples were shipped for TCRbeta analysis as frozen whole blood, isolated PBMCs, or DNA extracted from either sample type. TCRbeta CDR3 regions were amplified from genomic DNA using the immunoSEQ Assay, a bias-controlled multiplex PCR. Per the authors' processing: Nucleated cell counts per sample were estimated from amplification of reference gene primers within the assay. Sequence reads were collapsed and filtered to measure the absolute abundance of every unique TCRbeta CDR3 rearrangement. For each sample, productive Simpson clonality was calculated by taking the square root of Simpson's diversity index across productive rearrangements. Imported from immuneACCESS, the table was reduced by TCRdb to in-frame sequences with V and J called. These copies leave out some clones; in studies compared against another copy, an unresolved V gene accounts for under half, and the cause of the remainder is not known. D and trimming come from the DNA, and the V and J calls and clone size come from that table. The sample yields roughly 190,000 clones; approximately 89% were counted once. Clones ranked in the top ten supply around 8% of the sample.

The specimen sequenced was peripheral blood. The chain employs TRBV7-8 and TRBJ1-3; the D region possibly corresponds to TRBD1 (6 bases align). This clonotype was obtained from an older woman with acute or convalescent COVID-19. The nucleotides read TGTGCCAGCAGCGTACGACCAGGGGCTGGAAACACCATATATTTT. This encodes CASSVRPGAGNTIYF.